This T cell receptor beta chain emerged from a study of blood T cell repertoires in COVID-19. The CDR3 runs 12 residues. The ends were cut back, 8 bases at V and 8 bases at J, with 15 bases in the middle. Germline values: CDR1 SGHVS, CDR2 FNYEAQ. The repertoire was sequenced with immunoSEQ multiplex PCR; TCRdb's copy has only in-frame clones and lacks some. Of roughly 240,000 clones listed, roughly 90% were seen once; the top ten hold 2.6%. The rearrangement uses TRBV7-6 and TRBJ1-1, with D hard to call. The sequenced sample consisted of PBMCs or T cells enriched from blood (not recorded which). This sequence originates from a woman aged 25 to 39 with acute COVID-19. This CDR3 is CASLENSGEAFF. The CDR3 DNA is TGTGCCAGCCTCGAAAACTCAGGCGAAGCTTTCTTT.